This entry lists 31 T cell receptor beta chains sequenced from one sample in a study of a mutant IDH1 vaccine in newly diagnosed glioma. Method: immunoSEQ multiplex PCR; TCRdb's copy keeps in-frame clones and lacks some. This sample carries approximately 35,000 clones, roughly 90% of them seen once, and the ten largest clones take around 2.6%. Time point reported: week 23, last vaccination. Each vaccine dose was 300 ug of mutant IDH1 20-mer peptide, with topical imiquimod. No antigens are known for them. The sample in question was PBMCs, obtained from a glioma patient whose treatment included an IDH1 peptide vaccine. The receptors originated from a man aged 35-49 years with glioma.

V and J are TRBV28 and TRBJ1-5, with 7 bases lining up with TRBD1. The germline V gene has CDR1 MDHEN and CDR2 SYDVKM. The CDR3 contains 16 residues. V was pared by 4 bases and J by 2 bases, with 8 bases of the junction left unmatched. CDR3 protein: CASSYPYRGGNQPQHF. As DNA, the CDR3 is TGTGCCAGCAGTTATCCGTACAGGGGAGGCAATCAGCCCCAGCATTTT.

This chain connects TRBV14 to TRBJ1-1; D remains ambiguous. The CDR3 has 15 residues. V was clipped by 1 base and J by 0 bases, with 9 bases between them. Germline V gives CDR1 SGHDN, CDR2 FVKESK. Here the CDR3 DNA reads TGTGCCAGCAGCCAAGTTCGTCTCATGAACACTGAAGCTTTCTTT. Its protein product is CASSQVRLMNTEAFF.

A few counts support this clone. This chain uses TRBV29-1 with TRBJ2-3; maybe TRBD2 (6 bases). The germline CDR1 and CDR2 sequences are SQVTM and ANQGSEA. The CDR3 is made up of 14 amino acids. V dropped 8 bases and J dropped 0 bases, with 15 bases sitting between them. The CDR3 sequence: CSIGRRGSTDTQYF. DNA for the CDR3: TGCAGCATCGGCCGTCGGGGGAGCACAGATACGCAGTATTTT.

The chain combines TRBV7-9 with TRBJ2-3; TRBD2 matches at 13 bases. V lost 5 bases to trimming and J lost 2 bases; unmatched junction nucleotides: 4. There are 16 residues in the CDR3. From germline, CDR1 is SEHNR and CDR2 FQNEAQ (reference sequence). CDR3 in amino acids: CASSPGTSGTTDTQYF. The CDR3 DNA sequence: TGTGCCAGCAGCCCAGGGACTAGCGGGACCACAGATACGCAGTATTTT.

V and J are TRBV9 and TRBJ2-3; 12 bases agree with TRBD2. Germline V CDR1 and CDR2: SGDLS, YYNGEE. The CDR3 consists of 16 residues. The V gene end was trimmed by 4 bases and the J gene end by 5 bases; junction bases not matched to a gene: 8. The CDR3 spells CASSPTLAGGRDTQYF. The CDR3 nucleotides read TGTGCCAGCAGCCCTACCCTAGCGGGAGGGCGAGATACGCAGTATTTT.

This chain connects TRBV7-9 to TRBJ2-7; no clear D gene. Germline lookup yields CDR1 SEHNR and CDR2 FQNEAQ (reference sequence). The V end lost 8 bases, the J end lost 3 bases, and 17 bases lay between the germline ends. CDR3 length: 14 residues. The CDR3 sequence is CASAVQGRNYEQYF. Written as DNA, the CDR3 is TGTGCCAGCGCTGTACAAGGACGGAACTACGAGCAGTACTTC.

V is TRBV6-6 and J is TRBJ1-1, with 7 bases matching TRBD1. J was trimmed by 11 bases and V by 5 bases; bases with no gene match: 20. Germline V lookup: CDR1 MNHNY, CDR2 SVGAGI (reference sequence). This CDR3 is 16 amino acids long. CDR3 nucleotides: TGTGCCAGCAGTACCGCGGAAGCAAAAGGGGGCATGGAGGCTTTCTTT. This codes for CASSTAEAKGGMEAFF.

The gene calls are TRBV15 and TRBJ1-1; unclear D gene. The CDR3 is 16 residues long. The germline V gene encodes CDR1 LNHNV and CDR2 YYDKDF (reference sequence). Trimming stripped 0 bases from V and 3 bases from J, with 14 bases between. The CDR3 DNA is TGTGCCACCAGCAGAGATCTGGGTAGTGCGTACACTGAAGCTTTCTTT. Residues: CATSRDLGSAYTEAFF.

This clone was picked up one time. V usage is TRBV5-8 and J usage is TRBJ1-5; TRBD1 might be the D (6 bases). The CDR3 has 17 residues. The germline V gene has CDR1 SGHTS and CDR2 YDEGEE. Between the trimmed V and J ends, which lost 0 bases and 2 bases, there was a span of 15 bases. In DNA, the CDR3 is TGTGCCAGCAGCTTGGGGTACGGCAGGGGAGGCAATCAGCCCCAGCATTTT. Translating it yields CASSLGYGRGGNQPQHF.

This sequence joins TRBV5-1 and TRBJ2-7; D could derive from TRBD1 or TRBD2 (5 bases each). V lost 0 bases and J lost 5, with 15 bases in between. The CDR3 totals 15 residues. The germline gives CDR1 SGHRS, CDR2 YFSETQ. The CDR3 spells CASSLDRGVVDEQYF. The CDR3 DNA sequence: TGCGCCAGCAGCTTGGACCGGGGCGTCGTCGACGAGCAGTACTTC.

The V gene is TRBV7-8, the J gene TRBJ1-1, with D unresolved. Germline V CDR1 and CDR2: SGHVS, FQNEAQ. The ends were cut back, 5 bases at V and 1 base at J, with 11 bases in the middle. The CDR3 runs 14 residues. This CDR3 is CASSAQETNTEAFF. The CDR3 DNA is TGTGCCAGCAGCGCCCAGGAGACGAACACTGAAGCTTTCTTT.

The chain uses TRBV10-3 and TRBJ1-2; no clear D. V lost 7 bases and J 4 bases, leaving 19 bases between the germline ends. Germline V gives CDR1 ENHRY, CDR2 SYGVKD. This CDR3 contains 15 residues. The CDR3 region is CAITPADSSGYGYTF. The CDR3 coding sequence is TGTGCCATCACCCCGGCAGATTCTAGTGGCTATGGCTACACCTTC.

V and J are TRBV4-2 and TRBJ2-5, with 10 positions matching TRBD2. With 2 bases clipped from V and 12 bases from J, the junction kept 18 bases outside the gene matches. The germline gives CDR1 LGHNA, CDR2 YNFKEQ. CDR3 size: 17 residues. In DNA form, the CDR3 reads TGTGCCAGCAGCCAAAGGACTAGCGGCCACGTTAGGGGGCCGGAGTACTTC. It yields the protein CASSQRTSGHVRGPEYF.

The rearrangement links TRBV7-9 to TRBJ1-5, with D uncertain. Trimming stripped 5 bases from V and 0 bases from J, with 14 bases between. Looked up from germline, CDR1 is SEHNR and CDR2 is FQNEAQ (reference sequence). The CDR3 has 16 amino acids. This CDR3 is CASSTGRGGSNQPQHF. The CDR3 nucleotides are TGTGCCAGCAGCACCGGGCGGGGAGGTAGCAATCAGCCCCAGCATTTT.

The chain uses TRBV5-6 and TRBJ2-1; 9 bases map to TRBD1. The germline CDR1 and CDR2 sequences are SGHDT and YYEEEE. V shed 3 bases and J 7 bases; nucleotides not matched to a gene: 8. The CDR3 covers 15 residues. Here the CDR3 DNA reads TGTGCCAGCAGCTCGTACAGGGGGCCGAAAAATGAGCAGTTCTTC. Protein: CASSSYRGPKNEQFF.

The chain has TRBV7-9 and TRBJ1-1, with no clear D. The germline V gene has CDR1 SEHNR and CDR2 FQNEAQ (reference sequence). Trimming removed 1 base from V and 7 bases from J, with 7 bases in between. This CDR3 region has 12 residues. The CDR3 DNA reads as TGTGCCAGCAGCTTAGGCCGTAGTGAAGCTTTCTTT. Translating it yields CASSLGRSEAFF.

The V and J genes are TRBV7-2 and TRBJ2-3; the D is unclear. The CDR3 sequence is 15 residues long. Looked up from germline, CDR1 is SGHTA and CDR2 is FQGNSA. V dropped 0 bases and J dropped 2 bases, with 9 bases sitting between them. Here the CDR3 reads CASSLAGSYTDTQYF. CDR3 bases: TGTGCCAGCAGCTTAGCCGGCTCCTACACAGATACGCAGTATTTT. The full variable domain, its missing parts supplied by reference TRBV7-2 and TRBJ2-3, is GAGVSQSPSNKVTEKGKDVELRCDPISGHTALYWYRQSLGQGLEFLIYFQGNSAPDKSGLPSDRFSAERTGGSVSTLTIQRTQQEDSAVYLCASSLAGSYTDTQYFGPGTRLTVL.

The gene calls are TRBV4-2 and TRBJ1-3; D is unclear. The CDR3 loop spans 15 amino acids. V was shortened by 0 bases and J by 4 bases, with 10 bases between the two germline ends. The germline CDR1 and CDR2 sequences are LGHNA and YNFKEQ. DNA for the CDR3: TGTGCCAGCAGCCAAGAATGGACGTCGGGAAACACCATATATTTT. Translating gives CASSQEWTSGNTIYF.

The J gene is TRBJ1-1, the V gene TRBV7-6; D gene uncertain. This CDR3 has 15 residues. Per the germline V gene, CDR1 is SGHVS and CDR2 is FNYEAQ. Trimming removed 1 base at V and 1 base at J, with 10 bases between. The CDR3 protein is CASSLDRLPNTEAFF. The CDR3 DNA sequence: TGTGCCAGCAGCTTAGATCGACTCCCGAACACTGAAGCTTTCTTT.

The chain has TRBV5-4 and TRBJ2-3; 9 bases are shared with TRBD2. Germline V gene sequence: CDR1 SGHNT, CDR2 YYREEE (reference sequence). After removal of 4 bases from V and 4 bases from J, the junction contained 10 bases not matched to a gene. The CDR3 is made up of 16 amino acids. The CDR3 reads CASSLVAGARSDTQYF. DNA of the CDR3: TGTGCCAGCAGCCTGGTAGCGGGAGCTAGATCAGATACGCAGTATTTT.

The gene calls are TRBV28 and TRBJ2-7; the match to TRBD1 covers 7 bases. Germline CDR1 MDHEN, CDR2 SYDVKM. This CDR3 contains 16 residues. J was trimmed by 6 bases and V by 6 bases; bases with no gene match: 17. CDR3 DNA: TGTGCCAGCAGAACCTGGCTCAGGGGGACCTTCGGCGAGCAGTACTTC. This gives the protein CASRTWLRGTFGEQYF.

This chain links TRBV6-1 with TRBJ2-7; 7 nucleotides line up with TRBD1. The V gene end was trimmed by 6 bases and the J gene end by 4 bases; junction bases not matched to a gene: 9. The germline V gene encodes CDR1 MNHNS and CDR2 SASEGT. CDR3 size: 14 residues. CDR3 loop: CASRGDSSHYEQYV. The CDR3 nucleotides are TGTGCCAGCAGGGGGGACAGTTCCCATTACGAGCAGTACGTC.

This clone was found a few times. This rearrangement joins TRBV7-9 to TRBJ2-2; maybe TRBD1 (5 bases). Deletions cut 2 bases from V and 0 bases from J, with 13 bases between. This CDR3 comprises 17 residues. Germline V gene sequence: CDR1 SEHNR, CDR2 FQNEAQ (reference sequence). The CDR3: CASSLPFVQANTGELFF. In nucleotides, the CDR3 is TGTGCCAGCAGCTTACCCTTCGTACAGGCGAACACCGGGGAGCTGTTTTTT.

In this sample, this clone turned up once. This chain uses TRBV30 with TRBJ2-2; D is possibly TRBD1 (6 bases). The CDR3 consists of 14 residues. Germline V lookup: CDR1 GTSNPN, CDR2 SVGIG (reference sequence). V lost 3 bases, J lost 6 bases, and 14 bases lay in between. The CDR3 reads CAWRVRTEAGELFF. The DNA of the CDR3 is TGTGCCTGGAGGGTACGGACAGAGGCCGGGGAGCTGTTTTTT.

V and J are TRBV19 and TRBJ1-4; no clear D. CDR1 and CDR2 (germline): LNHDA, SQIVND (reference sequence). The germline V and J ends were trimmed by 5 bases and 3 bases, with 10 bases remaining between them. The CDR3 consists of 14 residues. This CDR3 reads CASSLSRSNEKLFF. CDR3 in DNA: TGTGCCAGTAGTCTTTCAAGATCTAATGAAAAACTGTTTTTT.

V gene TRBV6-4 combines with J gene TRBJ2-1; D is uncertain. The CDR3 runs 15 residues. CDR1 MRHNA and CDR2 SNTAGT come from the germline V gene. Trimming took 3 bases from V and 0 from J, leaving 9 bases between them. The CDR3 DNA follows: TGTGCCAGCAGTGAATCTTGGGCCTCCTACAATGAGCAGTTCTTC. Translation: CASSESWASYNEQFF.

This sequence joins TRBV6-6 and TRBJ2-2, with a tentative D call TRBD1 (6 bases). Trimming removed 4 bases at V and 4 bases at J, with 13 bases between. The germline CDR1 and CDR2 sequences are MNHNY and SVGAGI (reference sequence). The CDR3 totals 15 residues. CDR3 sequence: CASSSQGWGTGELFF. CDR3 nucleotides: TGTGCCAGCAGTTCACAGGGTTGGGGCACCGGGGAGCTGTTTTTT.

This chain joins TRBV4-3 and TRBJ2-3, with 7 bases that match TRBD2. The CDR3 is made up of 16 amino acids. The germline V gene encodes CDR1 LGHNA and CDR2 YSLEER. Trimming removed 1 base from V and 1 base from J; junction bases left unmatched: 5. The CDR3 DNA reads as TGCGCCAGCAGCCAAGTGGCGGGAGAAGGCACAGATACGCAGTATTTT. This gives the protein CASSQVAGEGTDTQYF.

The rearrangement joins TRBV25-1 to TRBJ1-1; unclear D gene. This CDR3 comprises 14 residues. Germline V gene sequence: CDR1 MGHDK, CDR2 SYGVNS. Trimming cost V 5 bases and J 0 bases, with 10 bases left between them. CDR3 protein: CASSLGLMNTEAFF. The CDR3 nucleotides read TGTGCCAGCAGTTTAGGTCTCATGAACACTGAAGCTTTCTTT.

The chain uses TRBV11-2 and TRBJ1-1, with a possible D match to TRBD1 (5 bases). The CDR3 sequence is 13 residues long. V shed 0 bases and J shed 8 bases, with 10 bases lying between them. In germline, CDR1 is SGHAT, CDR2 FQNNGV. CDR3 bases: TGTGCCAGCAGCTTAGAACGACAGTTGGAAGCTTTCTTT. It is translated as CASSLERQLEAFF.

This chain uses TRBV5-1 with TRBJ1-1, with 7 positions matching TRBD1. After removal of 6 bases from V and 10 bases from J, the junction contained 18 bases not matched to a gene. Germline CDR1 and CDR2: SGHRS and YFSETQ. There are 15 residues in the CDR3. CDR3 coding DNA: TGCGCCAGCAAGTTCGGAGGACAGGCCGGCTCTGCAGCTTTCTTT. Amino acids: CASKFGGQAGSAAFF.